Below, one T cell receptor (beta chain) is given with its context. This sample was taken from a study of cytomegalovirus exposure and HLA in healthy donors. TCRdb's table, derived via immunoSEQ multiplex PCR, lists solely in-frame clones and lacks some. The profile covers some 110,000 clones, with roughly 82% appearing a single time and about 5.3% taken by the ten largest. The CDR3 has 14 amino acids. V shed 6 bases and J 6 bases; nucleotides not matched to a gene: 9. Germline V gene lookup returns CDR1 SGHDN and CDR2 FVKESK. The sample comprised PBMCs. The TCR comes from a man aged 18 to 30 in good health and CMV-seronegative. The chain carries TRBV14 and TRBJ2-3, with 7 nucleotides matching TRBD2. The CDR3 coding sequence is TGTGCCAGCAGTTATGGGGGTAGCGGGGATACGCAGTATTTT. It translates to CASSYGGSGDTQYF.